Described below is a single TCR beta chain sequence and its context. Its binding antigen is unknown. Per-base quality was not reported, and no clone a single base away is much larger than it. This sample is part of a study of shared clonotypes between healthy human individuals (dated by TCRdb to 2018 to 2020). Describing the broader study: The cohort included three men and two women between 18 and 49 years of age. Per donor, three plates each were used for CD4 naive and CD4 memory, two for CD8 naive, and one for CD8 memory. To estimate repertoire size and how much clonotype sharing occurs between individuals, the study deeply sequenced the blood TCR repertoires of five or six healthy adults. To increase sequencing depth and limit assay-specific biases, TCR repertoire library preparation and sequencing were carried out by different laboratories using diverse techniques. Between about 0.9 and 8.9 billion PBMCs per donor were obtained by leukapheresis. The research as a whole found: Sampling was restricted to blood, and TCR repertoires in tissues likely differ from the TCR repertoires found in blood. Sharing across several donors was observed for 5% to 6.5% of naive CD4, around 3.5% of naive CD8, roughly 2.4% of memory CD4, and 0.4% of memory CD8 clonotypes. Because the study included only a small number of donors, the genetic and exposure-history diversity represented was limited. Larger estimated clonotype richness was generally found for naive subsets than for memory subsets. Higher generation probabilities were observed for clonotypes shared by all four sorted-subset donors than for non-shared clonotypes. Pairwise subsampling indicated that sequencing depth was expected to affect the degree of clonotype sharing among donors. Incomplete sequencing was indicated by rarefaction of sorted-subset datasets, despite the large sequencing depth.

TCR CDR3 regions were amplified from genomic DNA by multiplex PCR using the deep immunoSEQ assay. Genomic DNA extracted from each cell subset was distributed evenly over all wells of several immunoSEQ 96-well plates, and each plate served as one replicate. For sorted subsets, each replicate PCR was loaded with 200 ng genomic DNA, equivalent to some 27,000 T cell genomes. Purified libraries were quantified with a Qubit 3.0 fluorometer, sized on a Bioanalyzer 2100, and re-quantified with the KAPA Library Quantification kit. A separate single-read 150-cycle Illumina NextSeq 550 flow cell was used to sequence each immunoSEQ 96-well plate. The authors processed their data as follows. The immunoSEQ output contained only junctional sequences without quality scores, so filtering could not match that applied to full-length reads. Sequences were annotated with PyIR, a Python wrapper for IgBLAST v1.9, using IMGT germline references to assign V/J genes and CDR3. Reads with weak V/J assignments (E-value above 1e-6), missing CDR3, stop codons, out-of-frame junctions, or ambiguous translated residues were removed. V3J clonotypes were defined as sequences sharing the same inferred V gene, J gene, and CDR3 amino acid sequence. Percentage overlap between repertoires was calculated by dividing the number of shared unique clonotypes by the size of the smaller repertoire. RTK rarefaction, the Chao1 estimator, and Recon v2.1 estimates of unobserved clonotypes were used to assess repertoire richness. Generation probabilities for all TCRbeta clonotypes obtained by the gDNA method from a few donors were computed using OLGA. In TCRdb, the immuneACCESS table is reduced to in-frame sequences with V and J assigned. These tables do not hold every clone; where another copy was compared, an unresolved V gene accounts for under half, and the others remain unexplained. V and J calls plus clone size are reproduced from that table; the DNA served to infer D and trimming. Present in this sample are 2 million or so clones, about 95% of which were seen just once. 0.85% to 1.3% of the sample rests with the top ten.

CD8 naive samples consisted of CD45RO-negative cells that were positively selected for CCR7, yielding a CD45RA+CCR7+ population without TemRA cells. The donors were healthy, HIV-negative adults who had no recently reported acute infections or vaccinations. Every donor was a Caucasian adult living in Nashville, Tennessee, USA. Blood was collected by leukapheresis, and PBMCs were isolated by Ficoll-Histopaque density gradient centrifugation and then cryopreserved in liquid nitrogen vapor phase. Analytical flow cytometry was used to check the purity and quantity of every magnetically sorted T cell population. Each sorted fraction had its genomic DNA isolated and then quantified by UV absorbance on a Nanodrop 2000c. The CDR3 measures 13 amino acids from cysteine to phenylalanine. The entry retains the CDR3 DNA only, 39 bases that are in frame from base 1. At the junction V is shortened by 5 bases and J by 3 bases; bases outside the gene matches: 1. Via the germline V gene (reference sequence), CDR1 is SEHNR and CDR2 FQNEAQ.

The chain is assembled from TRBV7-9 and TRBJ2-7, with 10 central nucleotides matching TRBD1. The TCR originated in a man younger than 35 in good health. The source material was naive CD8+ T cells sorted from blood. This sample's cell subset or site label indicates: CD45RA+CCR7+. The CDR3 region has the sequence CASSGQGDYEQYF. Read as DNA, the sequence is TGTGCCAGCAGCGGACAGGGGGACTACGAGCAGTACTTC.